These T cell receptor beta chains were read from a single sample in a study of T cell responses to AZD1222 COVID-19 vaccine. The repertoire was sequenced with immunoSEQ multiplex PCR; TCRdb's copy has only in-frame clones and lacks some. This repertoire shows 160,000 or so clones, roughly nine tenths found once; its top ten account for approximately 2%. The sample consisted of peripheral blood, taken on day 0 of AZD1222 vaccination. The receptors derive from an adult in good health. Both conserved end residues are part of each CDR3. D genes are given only for firm matches. The size field is filled for only some rows; it gives once, few, many or a size class.

TRBV19,once,TRBD1,TRBJ1-5,CASSTGTGGNQPQHF,TGTGCCAGTAGTACCGGGACAGGAGGCAATCAGCCCCAGCATTTT
TRBV7-2,-,TRBD1,TRBJ1-6,CASSLDGQGGSPLHF,TGTGCCAGCAGCTTAGATGGACAGGGAGGGTCACCCCTCCACTTT
TRBV19,-,TRBD1,TRBJ1-2,CASGDRGYGYTF,TGTGCCAGTGGAGACAGGGGGTATGGCTACACCTTC
TRBV9,-,TRBD1,TRBJ1-2,CASSDDRTGFYGYTF,TGTGCCAGCAGCGACGACCGGACAGGATTCTATGGCTACACCTTC
TRBV4-3,-,-,TRBJ1-2,CASSQDRVREINYGYTF,TGCGCCAGCAGCCAAGATAGAGTAAGGGAGATTAACTATGGCTACACCTTC
TRBV2,-,-,TRBJ1-1,CASPRGGNTEAFF,TGTGCCAGCCCAAGGGGGGGGAACACTGAAGCTTTCTTT
TRBV5-4,-,-,TRBJ2-2,CASSLVRAGTGELFF,TGTGCCAGCAGCTTGGTGAGGGCGGGCACCGGGGAGCTGTTTTTT
TRBV9,-,-,TRBJ2-3,CASSMGTDTQYF,TGTGCCAGCAGCATGGGCACAGATACGCAGTATTTT
TRBV7-9,-,-,TRBJ1-1,CASSLIVGNTEAFF,TGTGCCAGCAGCCTCATTGTGGGGAACACTGAAGCTTTCTTT
TRBV3-1/TRBV3-2,-,-,TRBJ2-6,CASSVTAPLQSRANVLTF,TGTGCCAGCAGCGTTACTGCTCCCTTACAAAGTCGGGCCAACGTCCTGACTTTC
TRBV4-3,-,TRBD1,TRBJ1-1,CASSQLGTGNAFF,TGCGCCAGCAGCCAGTTAGGGACAGGGAACGCTTTCTTT
TRBV27,-,TRBD2,TRBJ2-2,CASNQHSVLAGGPSTGELFF,TGTGCCAGCAACCAACACTCTGTTCTAGCGGGAGGGCCGAGCACCGGGGAGCTGTTTTTT
TRBV5-1,-,TRBD1,TRBJ1-4,CASSNRDRGRWEKLFF,TGCGCCAGCAGCAACCGGGACAGGGGGCGCTGGGAAAAACTGTTTTTT
TRBV6-5,-,TRBD1,TRBJ1-1,CASSYSTGGSFEAFF,TGTGCCAGCAGTTACTCCACAGGGGGAAGTTTTGAAGCTTTCTTT
TRBV3-1/TRBV3-2,-,TRBD1,TRBJ2-5,CASSETGTGRAETQYF,TGTGCCAGCAGCGAAACCGGGACAGGGAGGGCGGAGACCCAGTACTTC
TRBV3-1/TRBV3-2,-,TRBD1,TRBJ2-3,CASSQDNGQGADTQYF,TGTGCCAGCAGCCAAGATAACGGACAGGGCGCAGATACGCAGTATTTT
TRBV6-5,-,-,TRBJ2-1,CASSYSNVRTQFF,TGTGCCAGCAGTTACTCGAACGTTCGGACGCAGTTCTTC
TRBV28,few,-,TRBJ2-7,CASSQPGGIEQYF,TGTGCCAGCAGTCAACCAGGCGGGATCGAGCAGTACTTC